These T cell receptor beta chains were read from a single sample in a study of T cell responses to AZD1222 COVID-19 vaccine. Profiling relied on immunoSEQ multiplex PCR, and the TCRdb table lists in-frame clones only, not all of them. The sample carries about 140,000 clones, approximately 95% recorded once. The specimen was peripheral blood, collected on day 0 of MenACWY control vaccination. These TCRs come from an adult in good health. The CDR3 runs from the conserved cysteine through the conserved F or W. D genes are given only for firm matches. Clone sizes are given selectively: once, few, many, or a class where the clone is expanded.

j_call | clone_size | d_call | v_call | cdr3_nt | cdr3_aa
TRBJ1-1 | - | - | TRBV2 | TGTGCCAGCAGTAAGGAACGGGGGGGTCAAACTGAAGCTTTCTTT | CASSKERGGQTEAFF
TRBJ1-3 | once | - | TRBV6-5 | TGTGCCAGCAGTTACAGGGTCGGAAACACCATATATTTT | CASSYRVGNTIYF
TRBJ1-1 | - | TRBD1 | TRBV28 | TGTGCCAGCAGTTTAAGCGCAGGGGGCTGGAACACTGAAGCTTTCTTT | CASSLSAGGWNTEAFF
TRBJ1-5 | - | - | TRBV20-1 | TGCAGTGCTAGTCACCGATACAATCAGCCCCAGCATTTT | CSASHRYNQPQHF
TRBJ1-1 | - | - | TRBV28 | TGTGCCAGCAGTTTAGGGGCTTTGGTCCAGAACACTGAAGCTTTCTTT | CASSLGALVQNTEAFF
TRBJ1-2 | - | - | TRBV5-1 | TGCGCCAGCAGCTTGGTCGAAGGTCGGGGCTACACCTTC | CASSLVEGRGYTF
TRBJ1-2 | - | - | TRBV10-3 | TGTGCCATCAGTGAGCTTAGGGCTTCGGCCTACTATGGCTACACCTTC | CAISELRASAYYGYTF
TRBJ2-3 | - | - | TRBV3-1/TRBV3-2 | TGTGCCAGCAGCCGCGCTGCGGCTAGCGCCCGGCAGTATTTT | CASSRAAASARQYF
TRBJ2-7 | - | TRBD2 | TRBV19 | TGTGCCAGTAGTATAGAATCGGGACTAGCCTACGAGCAGTACTTC | CASSIESGLAYEQYF
TRBJ2-1 | - | - | TRBV7-9 | TGTGCCAGCACCCTGGGGGGCGGAGGGGGCAATGAGCAGTTCTTC | CASTLGGGGGNEQFF
TRBJ2-3 | - | TRBD1 | TRBV5-4 | TGTGCCAGCAGTTACAAAAAGACTCCGGGACAGGGAGCAGATACGCAGTATTTT | CASSYKKTPGQGADTQYF
TRBJ1-1 | - | - | TRBV29-1 | TGCAGCGTTGTAGGGAGCTTCAGAAACACTGAAGCTTTCTTT | CSVVGSFRNTEAFF
TRBJ1-6 | - | - | TRBV6-5 | TGTGCCAGCAGGGGGAGCTCCTATAATTCACCCCTCCACTTT | CASRGSSYNSPLHF
TRBJ1-3 | - | - | TRBV19 | TGTGCCAGTATGGCGTACTCTGGAAACACCATATATTTT | CASMAYSGNTIYF
TRBJ2-1 | - | TRBD2 | TRBV25-1 | TGTGCCAGCAGTGAGACCCCTAGCGGGAACTACAATGAGCAGTTCTTC | CASSETPSGNYNEQFF
TRBJ1-2 | - | - | TRBV6-5 | TGTGCCAGCAGTTACTCTGGCGGAGCTAACTATGGCTACACCTTC | CASSYSGGANYGYTF
TRBJ2-3 | - | - | TRBV6-5 | TGTGCCAGCAGTTACCAAGCTACGCAGTATTTT | CASSYQATQYF
TRBJ1-1 | - | - | TRBV3-1/TRBV3-2 | TGTGCCAGCAGCCAAGAGACTGGTGCAGTTGTCGGAGCTTTCTTT | CASSQETGAVVGAFF
TRBJ1-5 | - | - | TRBV5-1 | TGCGCCAGCAGACTGGACAGCTCCAATCAGCCCCAGCATTTT | CASRLDSSNQPQHF
TRBJ2-7 | - | - | TRBV21-1 | TGTGCCAGCAGCAAAGCGCCGCTCGTGACAGGCGGAAACGAGCAGTACTTC | CASSKAPLVTGGNEQYF
TRBJ1-2 | - | TRBD1 | TRBV18 | TGTGCCAGCTCACCACGCGGGACAGGGACCTATGGCTACACCTTC | CASSPRGTGTYGYTF
TRBJ1-6 | - | - | TRBV2 | TGTGCCAGCAGCCCTGCCCGGGGGAGGTATAATTCACCCCTCCACTTT | CASSPARGRYNSPLHF